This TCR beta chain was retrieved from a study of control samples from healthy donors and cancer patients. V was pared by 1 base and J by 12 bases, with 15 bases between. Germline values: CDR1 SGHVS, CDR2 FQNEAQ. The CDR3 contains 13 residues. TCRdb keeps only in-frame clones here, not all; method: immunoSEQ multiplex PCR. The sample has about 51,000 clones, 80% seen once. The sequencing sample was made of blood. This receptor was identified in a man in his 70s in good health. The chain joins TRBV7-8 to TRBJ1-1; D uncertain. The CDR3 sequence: CASSLGSSLVTFF. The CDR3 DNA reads TGTGCCAGCAGCTTAGGGTCCTCTTTAGTGACTTTCTTT.